This TCR beta chain was obtained from a study of vaccination and CD4 T cells after COVID-19. Comment on this clonotype: The antigen is undetermined.

Oncomine TCR Beta short-read sequencing was applied to DNA from cultured CD4+ T cells. From the PCR reads, TCRdb called clonotypes with MiXCR, one entry per CDR3 protein. The profile shows around 11,000 distinct CDR3 sequences, around three quarters of them singletons. Noted treatment: approximately 9-day PBMC culture with coronavirus spike peptide pools or control peptides (ViraFEST assay). The CDR3 runs to 12 residues. Germline V gene lookup returns CDR1 DFQATT and CDR2 SNEGSKA (reference sequence). V was pared by 6 bases and J by 6 bases, with 12 bases between. The genes are TRBV20-1 and TRBJ1-5; D is possibly TRBD1 (5 bases). Sequencing was performed on CD4+ T cells from blood, cultured in vitro. The clonotype was recovered from a human donor who had recovered from COVID-19. The CDR3 DNA sequence: TGCAGTGCCCTAGCGGGGACTCAGCCCCAGCATTTT. This gives the protein CSALAGTQPQHF.